Below, 2 T cell receptor beta chains from the same sample are listed, as sequenced in a study of Ad26.COV2.S vaccination and SARS-CoV-2 variants. The sample's treatment: about 20 received Ad26.COV2.S at low or high dose, single or two shots; five or six received placebo; per-sample allocation not given. Specimen acquisition occurred on day 63 following the initial vaccine or placebo injection. Only in-frame clones appear in the TCRdb table, and some are missing; sequencing was by immunoSEQ multiplex PCR. The sample holds 400,000 to 500,000 clones, around 89% seen once. Here the sequenced sample was peripheral blood, taken in a trial of Ad26.COV2.S vaccine versus placebo. The receptors stem from a person aged 18-60 years who received the Ad26.COV2.S COVID-19 vaccine or a placebo.

This sequence joins TRBV6-1 and TRBJ2-5; 9 bases agree with TRBD2. V shed 2 bases, J shed 5 bases, and the junction held 12 bases outside the gene matches. Per germline, CDR1 MNHNS and CDR2 SASEGT. The CDR3 totals 17 residues. CDR3: CASSENAGGPPRETQYF. CDR3 DNA sequence: TGTGCCAGCAGTGAAAATGCGGGGGGGCCCCCCCGGGAGACCCAGTACTTC.

This sequence joins TRBV30 and TRBJ2-3, with D tentatively TRBD1 (6 bases). The V gene lost 6 bases and the J gene lost 4 bases, with 17 bases spanning the gap. The CDR3 consists of 14 residues. Germline assignment: CDR1 GTSNPN and CDR2 SVGIG (reference sequence). In DNA form, the CDR3 reads TGTGCCTGCCTTCACGAGGGGGAATCAGATACGCAGTATTTT. Translating gives CACLHEGESDTQYF.